This T cell receptor beta chain is drawn from a study of blood T cell repertoires in COVID-19. Looking at the study overall: PBMCs, B-cell-depleted T cells, or T cells provided the cDNA or gDNA that made up the material.

This CDR3 contains 14 residues. The V segment lost 5 bases and the J segment 2 bases; nucleotides outside the gene matches: 5. Germline CDR1 MGHDK, CDR2 SYGVNS. TCRdb keeps only in-frame clones here, not all; method: immunoSEQ multiplex PCR. Of some 120,000 clones in the sample, around 81% were seen once. This TCR derives from a human donor in a cohort sampled during active COVID-19. The chain combines TRBV25-1 with TRBJ1-2, with TRBD1 matching over 7 bases. The sample taken for sequencing was peripheral blood. CDR3 region: CASSRDRVNYGYTF. CDR3 in DNA: TGTGCCAGCAGTCGAGACAGGGTGAACTATGGCTACACCTTC.